The clone carrying this TCR beta chain was counted between two and nine times. What it binds is not known. The CDR3 is 15 residues long. Germline-derived CDR1 and CDR2 are MNHNS and SASEGT. V was shortened by 3 bases and J by 7 bases, with 15 bases between the two germline ends. This record comes from a study of chemoradiotherapy in HPV16-positive cancers. General study results and limits: Non-HPV-specific T cells did not expand in tumors during treatment, whereas candidate HPV-specific clones and E7-related motifs did. For HPV16-positive patients, expanding HPV-responsive T cells associated with longer recurrence-free survival.

The table came from immunoSEQ multiplex PCR; TCRdb's copy has only in-frame clones and leaves some out. The sample gives some 11,000 clones, about three fifths of which show up once; approximately 15% is in the top ten. Repeated repertoire sampling spanned the course of chemoradiotherapy. V is TRBV6-1 and J is TRBJ1-4; D perhaps matches TRBD1 (6 bases). The sample here was taken from a patient who underwent chemoradiotherapy. This TCR came from a human donor with HPV-associated anogenital cancer. The CDR3 DNA reads TGTGCCAGCAGTGATTCAGGGGTAGGGAGTGAAAAACTGTTTTTT. Protein product: CASSDSGVGSEKLFF.